These T cell receptor beta chains were read from a single sample in a study of blood T cells in healthy people across ages. TCRdb reprocessed the 5' RACE reads with MiXCR, giving one entry per CDR3 protein. The sample contains about 570,000 distinct CDR3 sequences, 25% to 30% of which appear only once. The sequenced sample consisted of blood. Source of these receptors: a woman between 65 and 79 years old in good health. CDR3s include the opening cysteine and the closing phenylalanine or tryptophan. The D gene is left open where the match is weak. Only part of the rows carry a size: once, few, many, or a class if the clone is expanded.

clone_size,j_call,d_call,v_call,cdr3_nt,cdr3_aa
few,TRBJ2-1,TRBD2,TRBV4-3,TGCGCCAGCAGCCAGAGCGGGACCTACAATGAGCAGTTCTTC,CASSQSGTYNEQFF
-,TRBJ1-4,-,TRBV4-2,TGTGCCAGCAGCCAAGGAGGAGTTAGGGGGGTGGCTGAAAAACTGCTTTTT,CASSQGGVRGVAEKLLF
-,TRBJ2-5,-,TRBV5-1,TGCGCCAGCAGCTTGGTCCCAGGAGGGGAGACCCAGTACTTC,CASSLVPGGETQYF
few,TRBJ2-3,TRBD2,TRBV9,TGTGCCAGCAGCGTAGGGGGGACTAGCGGGTTGTCGGATACGCAGTATTTT,CASSVGGTSGLSDTQYF
-,TRBJ2-7,TRBD2,TRBV20-1,TGCAGTGCTAGAGATAGGAGCGGGGGGAACTACGAGCAGTACTTC,CSARDRSGGNYEQYF
-,TRBJ2-3,TRBD1,TRBV24-1,TGTGCCACCAGTGATGGGGACAGGGACACAGATACGCAGTATTTT,CATSDGDRDTDTQYF
few,TRBJ1-1,TRBD1,TRBV6-2/TRBV6-3,TGTGCCAGCAACCCACAGGGGGCGCCGGGGACTGAAGCTTTCTTT,CASNPQGAPGTEAFF
once,TRBJ2-3,TRBD2,TRBV9,TGTGCCAGCAGCGTAGTAGCTAGCGGGGGAAGTACGCAGTATTTT,CASSVVASGGSTQYF
few,TRBJ1-3,-,TRBV4-3,TGCGCCAGCAGCCAAGTCCCCAGCTCTGGAAACACCATATATTTT,CASSQVPSSGNTIYF
-,TRBJ1-6,-,TRBV7-2,TGTGCCAGCAGCTTGACAAGAAATTCACCCCTCCACTTT,CASSLTRNSPLHF